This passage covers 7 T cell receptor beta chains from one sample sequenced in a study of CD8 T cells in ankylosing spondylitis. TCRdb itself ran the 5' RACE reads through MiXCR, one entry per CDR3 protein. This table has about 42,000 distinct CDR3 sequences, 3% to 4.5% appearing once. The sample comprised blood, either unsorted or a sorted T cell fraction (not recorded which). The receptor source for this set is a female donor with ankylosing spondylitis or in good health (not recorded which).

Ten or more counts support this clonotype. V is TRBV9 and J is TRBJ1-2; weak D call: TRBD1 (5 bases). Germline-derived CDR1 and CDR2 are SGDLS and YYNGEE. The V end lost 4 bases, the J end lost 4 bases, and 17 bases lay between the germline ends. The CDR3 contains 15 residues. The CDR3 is CASSPVGGVPYGYTF. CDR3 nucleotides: TGTGCCAGCAGCCCCGTCGGAGGGGTGCCCTATGGCTACACCTTC.

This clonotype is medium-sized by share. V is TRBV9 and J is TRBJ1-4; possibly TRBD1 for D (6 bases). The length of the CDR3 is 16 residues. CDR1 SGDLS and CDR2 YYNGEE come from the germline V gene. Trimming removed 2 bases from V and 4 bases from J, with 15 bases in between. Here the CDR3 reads CASSVRTGTDNEKLFF. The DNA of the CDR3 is TGTGCCAGCAGCGTTCGTACAGGGACCGATAATGAAAAACTGTTTTTT.

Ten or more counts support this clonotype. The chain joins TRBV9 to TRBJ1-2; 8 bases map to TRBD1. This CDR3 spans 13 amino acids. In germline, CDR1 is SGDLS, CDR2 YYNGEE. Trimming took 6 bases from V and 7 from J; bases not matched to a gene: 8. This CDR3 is CASTRTGISGYTF. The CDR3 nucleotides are TGTGCCAGCACCCGGACAGGGATTTCTGGCTACACCTTC.

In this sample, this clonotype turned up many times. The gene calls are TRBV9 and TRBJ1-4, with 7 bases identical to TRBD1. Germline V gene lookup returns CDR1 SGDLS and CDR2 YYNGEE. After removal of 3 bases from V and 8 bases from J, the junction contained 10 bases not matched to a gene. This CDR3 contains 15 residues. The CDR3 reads CASSARQGGWEKLFF. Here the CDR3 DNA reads TGTGCCAGCAGCGCCCGGCAAGGGGGCTGGGAAAAACTGTTTTTT.

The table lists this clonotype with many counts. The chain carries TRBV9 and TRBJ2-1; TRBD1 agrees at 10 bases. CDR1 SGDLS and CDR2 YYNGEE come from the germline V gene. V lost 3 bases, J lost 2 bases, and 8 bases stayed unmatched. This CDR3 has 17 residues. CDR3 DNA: TGTGCCAGCAGCGGACTATCCGGGACAGGGGCCTACAATGAGCAGTTCTTC. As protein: CASSGLSGTGAYNEQFF.

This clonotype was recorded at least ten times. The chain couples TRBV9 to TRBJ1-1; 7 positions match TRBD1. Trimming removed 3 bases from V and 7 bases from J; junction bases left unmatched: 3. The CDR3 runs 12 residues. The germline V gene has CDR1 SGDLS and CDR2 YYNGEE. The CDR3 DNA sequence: TGTGCCAGCAGCGGCTGGACAGGTGAAGCTTTCTTT. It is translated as CASSGWTGEAFF.

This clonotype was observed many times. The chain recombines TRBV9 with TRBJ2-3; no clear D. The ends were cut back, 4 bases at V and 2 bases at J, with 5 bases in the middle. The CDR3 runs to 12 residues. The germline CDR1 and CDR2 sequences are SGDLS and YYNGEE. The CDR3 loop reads CASSPFTDTQYF. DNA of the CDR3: TGTGCCAGCAGCCCCTTCACAGATACGCAGTATTTT. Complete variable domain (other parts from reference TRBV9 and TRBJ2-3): DSGVTQTPKHLITATGQRVTLRCSPRSGDLSVYWYQQSLDQGLQFLIQYYNGEERAKGNILERFSAQQFPDLHSELNLSSLELGDSALYFCASSPFTDTQYFGPGTRLTVL.